These 23 T cell receptor beta chains originate from one sample sequenced in a study of T cell responses to AZD1222 COVID-19 vaccine. Assay: immunoSEQ multiplex PCR; the TCRdb copy retains only in-frame clones and omits some. The sample lists about 150,000 clones, 75% to 90% occurring once. Sequencing was performed on peripheral blood, taken 28 days after the second AZD1222 dose. The receptors originated from an adult who received the AZD1222 COVID-19 vaccine.

The chain carries TRBV30 and TRBJ1-2, with TRBD1 as a possible D gene (6 bases). The CDR3 length is 12 residues. In germline, CDR1 is GTSNPN, CDR2 SVGIG (reference sequence). Trimming pared 2 bases from V and 8 bases from J, leaving 12 bases between. DNA of the CDR3: TGTGCCTGGAGTTCAGGGGCGGGAGGCTACACCTTC. Amino acid sequence: CAWSSGAGGYTF.

The chain has TRBV28 and TRBJ1-1; maybe TRBD1 (5 bases). Germline CDR1 is MDHEN and CDR2 is SYDVKM. The CDR3 contains 14 residues. Trimming removed 3 bases from V and 6 bases from J, with 14 bases in between. CDR3 loop: CASSLGPVQAEAFF. The CDR3 bases are TGTGCCAGCAGTTTGGGACCCGTTCAGGCTGAAGCTTTCTTT.

This clone showed up just once. This chain joins TRBV3-1 (or the pseudogene TRBV3-2) and TRBJ1-1; D gene unclear. Germline V CDR1 and CDR2: LGHDT, YNNKEL (reference sequence). This CDR3 region has 14 residues. V shed 0 bases and J shed 0 bases, with 5 bases lying between them. CDR3 sequence: CASSQEALNTEAFF. For the CDR3, the DNA is TGTGCCAGCAGCCAAGAGGCTCTGAACACTGAAGCTTTCTTT.

Only a few counts were recorded for this clone. The chain has TRBV28 and TRBJ2-7; 12 bases fit TRBD2. CDR3 size: 22 residues. V trimming: 3 bases; J trimming: 1 base; junction bases outside the gene matches: 22. The germline CDR1 and CDR2 sequences are MDHEN and SYDVKM. CDR3 sequence: CASSFPFNLSVGLAGLSYEQYF. The CDR3 nucleotides read TGTGCCAGCAGTTTCCCGTTTAACCTTTCCGTCGGACTAGCGGGATTGTCCTACGAGCAGTACTTC.

V usage is TRBV11-1 and J usage is TRBJ2-5; TRBD1 agrees at 7 bases. Germline-derived CDR1 and CDR2 are SGHAT and FQDESV (reference sequence). The CDR3 totals 17 residues. With V trimmed by 0 bases and J by 0 bases, 7 bases remained unmatched. This CDR3 is CASSLAPLTGNQETQYF. CDR3 DNA: TGTGCCAGCAGCTTAGCCCCCCTGACAGGGAACCAAGAGACCCAGTACTTC.

This chain joins TRBV24-1 and TRBJ2-3; TRBD1 matches at 7 bases. CDR1 and CDR2 (germline): KGHDR, SFDVKD. J lost 5 bases, V lost 4 bases, and 11 bases had no gene match. The CDR3 length is 16 residues. CDR3 amino acids: CATSEPRTGAGDTQYF. The CDR3 DNA follows: TGTGCCACCAGTGAGCCTCGTACAGGGGCGGGAGATACGCAGTATTTT.

The V call is TRBV30, the J call TRBJ2-2; 11 bases align to TRBD2. The germline gives CDR1 GTSNPN, CDR2 SVGIG (reference sequence). The CDR3 runs 14 residues. The V gene end was trimmed by 3 bases and the J gene end by 6 bases; junction bases not matched to a gene: 3. CDR3 sequence reads: CAWRLAGAPGELFF. The CDR3 nucleotides are TGTGCCTGGAGACTAGCGGGGGCCCCCGGGGAGCTGTTTTTT.

The CDR3 loop is CASSLRGQGGGGYTF. As DNA, the CDR3 is TGTGCCAGCAGCTTGAGGGGACAGGGTGGAGGTGGCTACACCTTC. The rearrangement uses TRBV5-4 and TRBJ1-2; TRBD1 agrees at 9 bases. The CDR3 contains 15 residues. V shed 1 base, J shed 7 bases, and the junction held 8 bases outside the gene matches. Germline V gene data show CDR1 as SGHNT and CDR2 as YYREEE (reference sequence).

This sequence joins TRBV6-1 and TRBJ2-1; perhaps TRBD2 as D (6 bases). V was trimmed by 3 bases and J by 5 bases, leaving 14 bases between them. Germline V CDR1 and CDR2: MNHNS, SASEGT. This CDR3 has 15 amino acids. The DNA for the CDR3 is TGTGCCAGCAGTGACAGGTGGCGGGGAGACAATGAGCAGTTCTTC. As protein: CASSDRWRGDNEQFF.

This chain links TRBV19 with TRBJ1-1, with D hard to call. Per germline, CDR1 LNHDA and CDR2 SQIVND (reference sequence). The CDR3 consists of 14 residues. Trimming removed 10 bases from V and 5 bases from J, with 20 bases in between. The CDR3 sequence: CATRTQRVETEAFF. The CDR3 DNA sequence: TGTGCCACCCGGACCCAAAGGGTGGAAACTGAAGCTTTCTTT.

In nucleotides, the CDR3 is TGTGCCAGCAGTAGGGACAATAGTAATTCACCCCTCCACTTT. Protein product: CASSRDNSNSPLHF. The chain carries TRBV6-5 and TRBJ1-6; D perhaps matches TRBD1 (6 bases). There are 14 residues in the CDR3. The V end was cut by 5 bases, the J end by 6 bases, with 11 bases between. Germline V gene sequence: CDR1 MNHEY, CDR2 SVGAGI.

J is TRBJ2-2 and V is TRBV5-1; 9 nucleotides align to TRBD2. Trimming cost V 0 bases and J 6 bases; bases outside gene matches: 9. Looked up from germline, CDR1 is SGHRS and CDR2 is YFSETQ. CDR3 length equals 17 residues. For the CDR3, the DNA is TGCGCCAGCAGCTTGGGTAGCGGGAGCGTTCGTTCCGGGGAGCTGTTTTTT. Translation: CASSLGSGSVRSGELFF. Full variable domain (remainder filled in from reference TRBV5-1 and TRBJ2-2): KAGVTQTPRYLIKTRGQQVTLSCSPISGHRSVSWYQQTPGQGLQFLFEYFSETQRNKGNFPGRFSGRQFSNSRSEMNVSTLELGDSALYLCASSLGSGSVRSGELFFGEGSRLTVL.

This clone showed up just a few times. This chain links TRBV28 with TRBJ2-7; D possibly corresponds to TRBD1 (6 bases). Trimming took off 2 bases at V and 1 base at J, with 9 bases between the two ends. This CDR3 has 14 residues. CDR1 MDHEN and CDR2 SYDVKM come from the germline V gene. CDR3 in amino acids: CASSLGGNSYEQYF. In DNA form, the CDR3 reads TGTGCCAGCAGTTTAGGGGGCAATTCCTACGAGCAGTACTTC. The variable domain in full, with the rest retrieved from reference TRBV28 and TRBJ2-7, is DVKVTQSSRYLVKRTGEKVFLECVQDMDHENMFWYRQDPGLGLRLIYFSYDVKMKEKGDIPEGYSVSREKKERFSLILESASTNQTSMYLCASSLGGNSYEQYFGPGTRLTVT.

V and J are TRBV6-2 or TRBV6-3 and TRBJ1-1; the D is unclear. The CDR3 is 14 residues long. V dropped 5 bases and J dropped 1 base, with 11 bases sitting between them. Germline lookup yields CDR1 MNHEY and CDR2 SVGEGT. The CDR3 spells CASSDGVSNTEAFF. CDR3 DNA: TGTGCCAGCAGTGACGGAGTGTCGAACACTGAAGCTTTCTTT.

The rearrangement joins TRBV18 to TRBJ2-4; possibly TRBD1 for D (5 bases). Germline values: CDR1 KGHSH, CDR2 LQKENI. V gave up 5 bases and J gave up 5 bases, with 7 bases separating them. This CDR3 has 12 amino acids. In nucleotides, the CDR3 is TGTGCCAGCTCATTACAGGAAAACATTCAGTACTTC. Its protein is CASSLQENIQYF. Full variable domain (rest looked up from reference TRBV18 and TRBJ2-4): NAGVMQNPRHLVRRRGQEARLRCSPMKGHSHVYWYRQLPEEGLKFMVYLQKENIIDESGMPKERFSAEFPKEGPSILRIQQVVRGDSAAYFCASSLQENIQYFGAGTRLSVL.

The chain links TRBV19 to TRBJ2-2, with a possible D match to TRBD2 (5 bases). The CDR3 loop spans 14 amino acids. With 1 base removed from V and 5 bases from J, the gap between germline ends came to 8 bases. Germline CDR1 LNHDA, CDR2 SQIVND (reference sequence). The CDR3 is CASSIGRGTGELFF. CDR3 in DNA: TGTGCCAGTAGTATAGGTCGGGGAACCGGGGAGCTGTTTTTT.

This rearrangement joins TRBV10-1 to TRBJ2-1; the D gene is possibly TRBD2 (6 bases). Germline lookup yields CDR1 WNHNN and CDR2 SYGVQD (reference sequence). The CDR3 runs 19 residues. Trimming stripped 2 bases from V and 0 bases from J, with 20 bases between. CDR3 residues: CASSEEKRSGLSSYNEQFF. CDR3 DNA sequence: TGCGCCAGCAGTGAGGAGAAGAGGAGCGGGCTAAGCTCCTACAATGAGCAGTTCTTC.

The CDR3 coding sequence is TGTGCCCCGGGACGGACTAATGAAAAACTGTTTTTT. This encodes CAPGRTNEKLFF. The chain combines TRBV19 with TRBJ1-4; possibly TRBD1 for D (5 bases). The CDR3 totals 12 residues. The germline V gene has CDR1 LNHDA and CDR2 SQIVND (reference sequence). The germline V and J ends were trimmed by 11 bases and 2 bases, with 9 bases remaining between them.

The chain combines TRBV7-2 with TRBJ2-5, with D maybe TRBD2 (5 bases). V was clipped by 5 bases and J by 2 bases, with 18 bases between them. The CDR3 loop spans 16 amino acids. Germline assignment: CDR1 SGHTA and CDR2 FQGNSA. CDR3 residues: CASSPSVGVRQETQYF. CDR3 coding DNA: TGTGCCAGCAGCCCCTCCGTCGGGGTGAGACAAGAGACCCAGTACTTC.

This sequence joins TRBV27 and TRBJ2-4; 7 nucleotides align to TRBD1. With V trimmed by 2 bases and J by 1 base, 5 bases remained unmatched. This CDR3 comprises 16 residues. Germline lookup yields CDR1 MNHEY and CDR2 SMNVEV (reference sequence). The CDR3 sequence: CASSLRDSPAKNIQYF. The CDR3 DNA sequence: TGTGCCAGCAGTTTAAGGGACAGCCCCGCCAAAAACATTCAGTACTTC.

This chain connects TRBV4-1 to TRBJ2-1; either TRBD1 or TRBD2 may supply D (6 bases each). With 5 bases removed from V and 4 bases from J, the gap between germline ends came to 15 bases. CDR1 MGHRA and CDR2 YSYEKL come from the germline V gene. The CDR3 is made up of 15 amino acids. The CDR3 loop reads CASSFPGGLYNEQFF. The CDR3 DNA sequence: TGCGCCAGCAGCTTCCCTGGGGGGCTATACAATGAGCAGTTCTTC.

This sequence joins TRBV28 and TRBJ1-2, with D possibly TRBD1 on 6 matching bases. The V end lost 8 bases, the J end lost 5 bases, and 15 bases lay between the germline ends. Germline CDR1 and CDR2: MDHEN and SYDVKM. This CDR3 region has 13 residues. The CDR3 loop is CASSPSDSYGYTF. The CDR3 DNA follows: TGTGCCAGCTCCCCCTCGGACAGTTATGGCTACACCTTC.

The chain couples TRBV5-1 to TRBJ2-7; D may be TRBD1 (6 bases). CDR1 and CDR2 from the germline V gene are SGHRS and YFSETQ. CDR3 length: 15 amino acids. Trimming took off 4 bases at V and 6 bases at J, with 20 bases between the two ends. The CDR3 nucleotides read TGCGCCAGCAGCCCCGATGGACAGCCCCGGCGCGAGCAGTACTTC. Amino acid sequence: CASSPDGQPRREQYF.